Sequencing of this T cell receptor beta chain was carried out in a study of regulatory T cells in long-lasting Graves disease. Time point here: newly diagnosed GD, antithyroid drugs for less than 3 months. The TCR library was made from RNA extracted from PBMCs. Germline V gives CDR1 SEHNR, CDR2 FQNEAQ (reference sequence). The CDR3 loop spans 12 amino acids. V was cut by 3 bases and J by 3 bases, with 5 bases left in between. Arm-PCR of CDR3 regions and iRepertoire HTBI primers were used to build TCR beta libraries. TCRdb called the multiplex PCR reads again in MiXCR, with one record for every CDR3 protein. The sample comprises roughly 400,000 distinct CDR3 sequences, 15% to 20% of which are singletons, and 20% to 25% rests with the top ten. In addition, the sample was reused for a study of T cells in Graves' hyperthyroidism and ophthalmopathy.

The material sequenced was peripheral blood mononuclear cells (PBMCs), taken at new diagnosis, from a patient treated with antithyroid drugs. This TCR derives from a woman under 30 with Graves disease. The chain combines TRBV7-9 with TRBJ1-2, with D hard to call. The CDR3 protein is CASSFRDYGYTF. The CDR3 nucleotides read TGTGCCAGCAGCTTCAGAGACTATGGCTACACCTTC. The variable domain in full, completed from reference TRBV7-9 and TRBJ1-2, reads DTGVSQNPRHKITKRGQNVTFRCDPISEHNRLYWYRQTLGQGPEFLTYFQNEAQLEKSRLLSDRFSAERPKGSFSTLEIQRTEQGDSAMYLCASSFRDYGYTFGSGTRLTVV.